This TCR beta chain appears in the sequencing data of a study of blood T cell repertoires in COVID-19. In terms of age and location, participants ranged from roughly 18 to 89 years and lived in approximately 26 US areas. The method was immunoSEQ multiplex PCR; TCRdb's version includes in-frame clones alone and lacks a portion of them. The sample contains fewer than 200,000 clones, more than 75% of which appear only once. This TCR was sampled from a woman in her forties or fifties who had recovered from COVID-19. The sample taken for sequencing was PBMCs or T cells enriched from blood (not recorded which).

The CDR3 coding sequence is TGTGCCAGCAGCTTGGTGCGAGGGCGCTCCTACGAGCAGTACTTC. It specifies CASSLVRGRSYEQYF. The rearrangement joins TRBV5-8 to TRBJ2-7, with a tentative D call TRBD2 (5 bases). With 0 bases removed from V and 0 bases from J, the gap between germline ends came to 10 bases. Per the germline V gene, CDR1 is SGHTS and CDR2 is YDEGEE. The CDR3 runs 15 residues.